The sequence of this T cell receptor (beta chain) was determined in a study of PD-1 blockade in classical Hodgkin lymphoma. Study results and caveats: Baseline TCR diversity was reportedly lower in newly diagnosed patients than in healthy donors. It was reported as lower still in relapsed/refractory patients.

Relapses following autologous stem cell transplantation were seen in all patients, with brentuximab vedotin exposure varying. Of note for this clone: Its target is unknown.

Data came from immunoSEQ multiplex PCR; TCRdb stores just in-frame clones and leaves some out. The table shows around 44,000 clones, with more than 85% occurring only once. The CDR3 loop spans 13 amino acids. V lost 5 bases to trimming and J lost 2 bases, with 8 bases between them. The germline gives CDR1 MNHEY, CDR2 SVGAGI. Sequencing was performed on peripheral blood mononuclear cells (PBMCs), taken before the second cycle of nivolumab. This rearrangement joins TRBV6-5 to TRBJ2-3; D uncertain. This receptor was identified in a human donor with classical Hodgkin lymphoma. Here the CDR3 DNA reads TGTGCCAGCAGTGGTACACACACAGATACGCAGTATTTT. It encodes CASSGTHTDTQYF.